A single sample gave rise to the 6 T cell receptor beta chains below, sequenced in a study of blood T cell repertoires in COVID-19 (TCRdb year 2020). Libraries were constructed by the immunoSEQ multiplex PCR assay. Imported from immuneACCESS, the table was reduced by TCRdb to in-frame sequences with V and J called. These copies leave out some clones; in studies compared against another copy, an unresolved V gene accounts for under half, and the cause of the remainder is not known. Counted in this sample were around 250,000 clones; roughly nine tenths of them appeared once. Clones ranked in the top ten supply 1.2% of the sample. The sample was PBMCs or T cells enriched from blood (not recorded which). The receptors here all came from a human donor in a cohort exposed to, infected with or recovered from COVID-19 (not recorded which). The donor label of this sample is uncertain.

Concerning this clone itself: At one boundary the junction diverges from the germline segment, which might be a read error. The chain combines TRBV20-1 with TRBJ1-2, with a possible D match to TRBD1 (5 bases). The germline CDR1 and CDR2 sequences are DFQATT and SNEGSKA (reference sequence). The length of the CDR3 is 10 residues. The CDR3 reads CSARAVDSVF. CDR3 DNA sequence: TGCAGTGCTAGAGCGGTTGACAGCGTCTTC.

The CDR3: CASSKRGLQWAGNEKLFF. In nucleotides, the CDR3 is TGTGCCAGCAGCAAAAGGGGGCTACAGTGGGCGGGTAATGAAAAACTGTTTTTT. The J gene is TRBJ1-4, the V gene TRBV21-1; TRBD1 is the table's D call, not checked against the DNA. TRBV21-1 is a known pseudogene. The CDR3 has 18 residues.

CDR3 in DNA: TGTGCCAGCAGCTTAGACAGGGCTTACGAGCAGTACTTC. It specifies CASSLDRAYEQYF. The chain carries TRBV7-8 and TRBJ2-7; TRBD1 might be the D (6 bases). The ends were cut back, 1 base at V and 4 bases at J, with 8 bases in the middle. The CDR3 runs 13 residues. Germline CDR1 is SGHVS and CDR2 is FQNEAQ.

This chain links TRBV19 with TRBJ1-5; 7 bases are a match to TRBD1. CDR1 and CDR2 from the germline V gene are LNHDA and SQIVND (reference sequence). Trimming removed 7 bases from V and 5 bases from J; junction bases left unmatched: 5. The CDR3 consists of 13 residues. DNA of the CDR3: TGTGCCAGTATGGAGGGGGCGGATCAGCCCCAGCATTTT. Protein product: CASMEGADQPQHF.

The rearrangement uses TRBV11-2 and TRBJ1-2; 7 nucleotides agree with TRBD1. V lost 5 bases to trimming and J lost 5 bases; unmatched junction nucleotides: 5. Germline loops: CDR1 SGHAT, CDR2 FQNNGV. This CDR3 contains 13 residues. DNA of the CDR3: TGTGCCAGCAGCCCCCGACAGGGTTATGGCTACACCTTC. Protein sequence: CASSPRQGYGYTF.

The gene calls are TRBV9 and TRBJ2-5; 10 positions agree with TRBD2. Germline V CDR1 and CDR2: SGDLS, YYNGEE. With V trimmed by 0 bases and J by 7 bases, 0 bases remained unmatched. There are 13 residues in the CDR3. The CDR3: CASSVGLAGTQYF. The CDR3 DNA follows: TGTGCCAGCAGCGTAGGACTAGCGGGGACCCAGTACTTC.